This TCR beta chain originates from a study of blood T cell repertoires in COVID-19. Per the authors' pipeline: Nucleated cell number was recorded as an estimate derived from reference gene primer amplification. Assay used: immunoSEQ multiplex PCR; TCRdb lists only in-frame clones, some missing. V, J and clone size are those of that table, while D and trimming were read from the DNA. Found here are 300,000 or so clones, approximately 90% of them singletons; the top ten hold approximately 3.3%. The TCR originated in a woman aged 40 to 50 with acute or convalescent COVID-19. Sequenced material: peripheral blood.

CDR3 coding DNA: TGCGCCAGCAGCTTCAGGGGTGAGGGTGAAGCTTTCTTT. It encodes CASSFRGEGEAFF. The chain links TRBV5-1 to TRBJ1-1, with D tentatively TRBD1 (6 bases). V lost 2 bases and J 7 bases, leaving 12 bases between the germline ends. Germline V lookup: CDR1 SGHRS, CDR2 YFSETQ. The CDR3 sequence is 13 residues long.